These 8 T cell receptor beta chains came from one sample sequenced in a study of shared clonotypes between healthy human individuals. The assay was immunoSEQ multiplex PCR, and TCRdb's table has in-frame clones only and misses some. Of roughly 2,300,000 clones in the sample, less than 95% were seen once. Sequenced material: naive CD4+ T cells from PBMCs. Specified subset: CD45RA+ positively selected. Receptors were obtained from a man aged 18 to 30 in good health. Some clones in this sample may be carry-over from other donors' samples.

The chain employs TRBV5-5 and TRBJ2-7; D unclear. V was pared by 0 bases and J by 1 base, with 11 bases between. The CDR3 runs to 15 residues. The germline V gene has CDR1 SGHKS and CDR2 YYEKEE (reference sequence). The CDR3 DNA follows: TGTGCCAGCAGCTTGGGGGTGGGATGGTCCTACGAGCAGTACTTC. Amino acid sequence: CASSLGVGWSYEQYF.

The V gene is TRBV5-6, the J gene TRBJ2-1; D perhaps matches TRBD1 (5 bases). V lost 4 bases and J 7 bases, leaving 18 bases between the germline ends. CDR3 size: 15 residues. CDR1 and CDR2 from the germline V gene are SGHDT and YYEEEE. Written as DNA, the CDR3 is TGTGCCAGCAGCGGATTCTCGAGACCAGGGAATGAGCAGTTCTTC. Its protein is CASSGFSRPGNEQFF.

V usage is TRBV6-5 and J usage is TRBJ1-2; 8 positions match TRBD1. In germline, CDR1 is MNHEY, CDR2 SVGAGI. The length of the CDR3 is 14 residues. Losses at the gene ends were 2 bases for V and 6 bases for J; bases not matched to a gene: 5. Here the CDR3 DNA reads TGTGCCAGCAGTTACCCGGGACAGGCTGATGGCTACACCTTC. Its protein product is CASSYPGQADGYTF.

This clone appeared a single time. In the same sample, other DNA sequences code for this CDR3. The chain combines TRBV5-1 with TRBJ2-5, with 7 bases identical to TRBD1. The germline V gene has CDR1 SGHRS and CDR2 YFSETQ. Trimming cost V 4 bases and J 2 bases; bases outside gene matches: 5. This CDR3 has 14 residues. CDR3 protein: CASSLLGQQETQYF. In nucleotides, the CDR3 is TGCGCCAGCAGCCTGCTGGGACAGCAAGAGACCCAGTACTTC.

The count of this clone is one. This chain connects TRBV2 to TRBJ2-4; 10 nucleotides match TRBD1. The CDR3 length is 15 residues. Germline V gene sequence: CDR1 SNHLY, CDR2 FYNNEI. After removal of 4 bases from V and 7 bases from J, the junction contained 7 bases not matched to a gene. CDR3 in amino acids: CASSGGQGIGNIQYF. DNA for the CDR3: TGTGCCAGCAGTGGGGGACAGGGGATCGGTAACATTCAGTACTTC.

As regards this clone: The germline gene is not matched at one end of the junction; a read error may be the cause. V usage is TRBV7-9 and J usage is TRBJ1-1; possibly TRBD1 for D (5 bases). Germline CDR1 is SEHNR and CDR2 is FQNEAQ (reference sequence). CDR3 length: 13 residues. CDR3: CASSSSGNAEAFF. CDR3 DNA: TGTGCCAGCAGCTCTTCAGGGAACGCTGAAGCTTTCTTT.

The gene calls are TRBV10-1 and TRBJ2-5; 10 bases line up with TRBD1. V trimming: 3 bases; J trimming: 2 bases; junction bases outside the gene matches: 9. The CDR3 sequence is 17 residues long. In germline, CDR1 is WNHNN, CDR2 SYGVQD (reference sequence). The CDR3 is CASSERFGTGVQETQYF. DNA for the CDR3: TGCGCCAGCAGTGAAAGGTTCGGGACAGGGGTGCAAGAGACCCAGTACTTC.

The rearrangement uses TRBV25-1 and TRBJ1-2, with D possibly matching TRBD1 (6 bases). Trimming stripped 3 bases from V and 7 bases from J, with 21 bases between. Germline CDR1 reads MGHDK; CDR2 reads SYGVNS. The CDR3 is made up of 16 amino acids. The CDR3 loop is CASSDSTRGPGVGYTF. The DNA for the CDR3 is TGTGCCAGCAGTGACTCTACGCGGGGGCCGGGGGTTGGCTACACCTTC.